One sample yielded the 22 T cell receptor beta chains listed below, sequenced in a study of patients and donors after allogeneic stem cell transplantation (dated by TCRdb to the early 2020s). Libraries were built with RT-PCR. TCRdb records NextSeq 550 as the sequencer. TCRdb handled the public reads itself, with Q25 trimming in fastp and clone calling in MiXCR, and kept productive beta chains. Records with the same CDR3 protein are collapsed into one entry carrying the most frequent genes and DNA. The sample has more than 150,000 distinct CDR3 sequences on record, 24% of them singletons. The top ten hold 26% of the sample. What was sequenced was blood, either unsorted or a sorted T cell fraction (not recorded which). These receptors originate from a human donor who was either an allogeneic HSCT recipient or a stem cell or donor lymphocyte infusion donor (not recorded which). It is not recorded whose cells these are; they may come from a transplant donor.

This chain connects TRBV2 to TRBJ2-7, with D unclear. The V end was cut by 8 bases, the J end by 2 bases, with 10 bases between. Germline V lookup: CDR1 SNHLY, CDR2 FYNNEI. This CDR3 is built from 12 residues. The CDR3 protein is CASQDVAYEQYF. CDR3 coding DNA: TGTGCCAGCCAGGACGTCGCCTACGAGCAGTACTTC.

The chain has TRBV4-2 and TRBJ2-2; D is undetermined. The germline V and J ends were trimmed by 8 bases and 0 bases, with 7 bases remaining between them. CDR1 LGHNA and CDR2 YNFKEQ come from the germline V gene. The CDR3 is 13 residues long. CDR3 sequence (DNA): TGTGCCAGCGCTGATACGAACACCGGGGAGCTGTTTTTT. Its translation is CASADTNTGELFF.

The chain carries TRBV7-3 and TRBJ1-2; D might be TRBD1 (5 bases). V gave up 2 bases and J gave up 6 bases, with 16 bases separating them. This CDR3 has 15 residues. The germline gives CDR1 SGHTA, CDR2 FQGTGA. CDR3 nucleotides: TGTGCCAGCAGCTTATTAGCGGGTCAGGGCGATGGCTACACCTTC. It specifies CASSLLAGQGDGYTF.

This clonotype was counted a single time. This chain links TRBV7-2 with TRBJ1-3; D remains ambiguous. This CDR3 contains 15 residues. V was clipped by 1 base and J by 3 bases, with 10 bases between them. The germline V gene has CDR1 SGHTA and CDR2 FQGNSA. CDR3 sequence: CASSLVAGSGNTIYF. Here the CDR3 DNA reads TGTGCCAGCAGCTTAGTGGCGGGAAGTGGAAACACCATATATTTT.

The CDR3 nucleotides are TGCGCCAGCAGCTTGCAGGGACAGGGTAGACCAGATACGCAGTATTTT. It yields the protein CASSLQGQGRPDTQYF. V usage is TRBV5-1 and J usage is TRBJ2-3; 9 bases map to TRBD1. There are 16 residues in the CDR3. Trimming took 1 base from V and 4 from J; bases not matched to a gene: 7. CDR1 is SGHRS, CDR2 YFSETQ, per germline.

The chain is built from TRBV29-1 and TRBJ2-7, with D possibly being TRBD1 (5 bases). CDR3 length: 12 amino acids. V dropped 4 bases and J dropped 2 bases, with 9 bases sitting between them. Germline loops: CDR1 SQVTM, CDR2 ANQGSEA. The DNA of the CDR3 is TGCAGCGTTGGCATAGGGGCCTACGAGCAGTACTTC. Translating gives CSVGIGAYEQYF.

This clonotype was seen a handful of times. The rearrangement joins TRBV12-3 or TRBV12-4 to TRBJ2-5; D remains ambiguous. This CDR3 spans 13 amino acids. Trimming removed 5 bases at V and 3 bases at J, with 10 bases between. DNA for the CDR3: TGTGCCAGCAGTCCATGGGTAGAAGAGACCCAGTACTTC. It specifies CASSPWVEETQYF.

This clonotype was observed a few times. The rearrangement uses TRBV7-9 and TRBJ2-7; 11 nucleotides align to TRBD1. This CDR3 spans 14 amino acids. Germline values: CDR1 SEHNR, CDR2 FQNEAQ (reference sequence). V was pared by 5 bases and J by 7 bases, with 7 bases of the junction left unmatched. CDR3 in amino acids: CASSPGQGAVEQYF. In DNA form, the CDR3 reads TGTGCCAGCAGCCCCGGACAGGGGGCGGTTGAGCAGTACTTC.

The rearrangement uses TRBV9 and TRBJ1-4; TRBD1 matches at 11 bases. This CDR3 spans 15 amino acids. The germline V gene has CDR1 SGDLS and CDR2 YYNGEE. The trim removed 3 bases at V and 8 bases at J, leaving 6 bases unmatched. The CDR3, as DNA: TGTGCCAGCAGCGACGGACAGGGGGCCGGGGAAAAACTGTTTTTT. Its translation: CASSDGQGAGEKLFF.

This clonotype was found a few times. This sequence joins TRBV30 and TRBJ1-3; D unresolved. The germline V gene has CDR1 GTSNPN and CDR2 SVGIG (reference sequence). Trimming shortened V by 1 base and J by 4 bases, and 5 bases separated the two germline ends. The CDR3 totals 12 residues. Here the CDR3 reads CAWSGAGNTIYF. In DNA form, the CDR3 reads TGTGCCTGGAGTGGGGCAGGAAACACCATATATTTT.

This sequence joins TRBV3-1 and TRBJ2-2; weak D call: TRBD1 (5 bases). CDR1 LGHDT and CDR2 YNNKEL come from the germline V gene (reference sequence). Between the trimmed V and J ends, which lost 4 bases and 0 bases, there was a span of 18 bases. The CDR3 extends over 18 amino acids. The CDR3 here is CASSPDRNLGSNTGELFF. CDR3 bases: TGTGCCAGCAGCCCTGACAGAAACCTTGGATCGAACACCGGGGAGCTGTTTTTT.

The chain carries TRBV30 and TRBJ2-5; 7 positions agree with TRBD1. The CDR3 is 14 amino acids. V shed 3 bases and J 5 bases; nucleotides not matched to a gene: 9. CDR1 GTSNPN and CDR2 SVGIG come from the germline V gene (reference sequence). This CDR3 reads CAWSLDRVRETQYF. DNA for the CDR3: TGTGCCTGGAGCCTAGACAGGGTCCGGGAGACCCAGTACTTC.

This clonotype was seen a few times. The CDR3 is CASSLDIYYEQYF. The CDR3, as DNA: TGCGCCAGCAGCTTGGACATTTATTACGAGCAGTACTTC. The V gene is TRBV5-1, the J gene TRBJ2-7; D call uncertain. CDR1 is SGHRS, CDR2 YFSETQ, per germline. V was cut by 0 bases and J by 4 bases, with 8 bases left in between. The CDR3 has 13 amino acids.

CDR3 coding DNA: TGCGCCAGCAGCGGGGATAATAATGAAAAACTGTTTTTT. This encodes CASSGDNNEKLFF. The chain is built from TRBV5-1 and TRBJ1-4, with D uncertain. The CDR3 has 13 residues. Germline lookup yields CDR1 SGHRS and CDR2 YFSETQ. Trimming shortened V by 4 bases and J by 4 bases, and 8 bases separated the two germline ends.

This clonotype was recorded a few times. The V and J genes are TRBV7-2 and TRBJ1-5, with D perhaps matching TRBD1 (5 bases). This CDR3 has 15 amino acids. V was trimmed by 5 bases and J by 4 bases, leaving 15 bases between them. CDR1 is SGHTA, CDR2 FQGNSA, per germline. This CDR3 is CASSRRGLGNQPQHF. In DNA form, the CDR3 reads TGTGCCAGCAGCCGAAGGGGATTAGGGAATCAGCCCCAGCATTTT.

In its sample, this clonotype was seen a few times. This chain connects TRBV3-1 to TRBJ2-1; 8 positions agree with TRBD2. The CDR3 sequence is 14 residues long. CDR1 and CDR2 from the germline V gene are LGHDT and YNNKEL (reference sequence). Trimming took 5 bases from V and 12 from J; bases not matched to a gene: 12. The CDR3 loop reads CASSGSERGGVQFF. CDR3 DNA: TGTGCCAGCAGCGGATCGGAACGGGGGGGAGTGCAGTTCTTC.

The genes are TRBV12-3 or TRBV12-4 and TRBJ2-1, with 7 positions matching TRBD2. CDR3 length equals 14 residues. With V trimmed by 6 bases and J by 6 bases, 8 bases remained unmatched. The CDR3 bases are TGTGCCAGCAGGATGGGGGAGGGCCCCAATGAGCAGTTCTTC. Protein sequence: CASRMGEGPNEQFF.

The CDR3: CSAQTGTENEKLFF. The CDR3 DNA follows: TGCAGTGCGCAAACCGGGACAGAGAATGAAAAACTGTTTTTT. This chain joins TRBV20-1 and TRBJ1-4; 7 bases are a match to TRBD1. This CDR3 spans 14 amino acids. Germline-derived CDR1 and CDR2 are DFQATT and SNEGSKA (reference sequence). With V trimmed by 6 bases and J by 5 bases, 9 bases remained unmatched.

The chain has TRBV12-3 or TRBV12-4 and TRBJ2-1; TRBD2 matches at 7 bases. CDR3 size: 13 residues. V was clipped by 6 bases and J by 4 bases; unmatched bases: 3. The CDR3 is CASSLAAYNEQFF. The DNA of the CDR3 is TGTGCCAGCAGCCTAGCGGCTTACAATGAGCAGTTCTTC.

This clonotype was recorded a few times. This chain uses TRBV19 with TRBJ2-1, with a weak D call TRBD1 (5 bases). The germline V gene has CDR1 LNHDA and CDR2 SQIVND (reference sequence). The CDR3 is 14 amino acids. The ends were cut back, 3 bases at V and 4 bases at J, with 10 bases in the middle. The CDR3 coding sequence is TGTGCCAGTAGTATCCCACACAGGTACAATGAGCAGTTCTTC. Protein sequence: CASSIPHRYNEQFF.

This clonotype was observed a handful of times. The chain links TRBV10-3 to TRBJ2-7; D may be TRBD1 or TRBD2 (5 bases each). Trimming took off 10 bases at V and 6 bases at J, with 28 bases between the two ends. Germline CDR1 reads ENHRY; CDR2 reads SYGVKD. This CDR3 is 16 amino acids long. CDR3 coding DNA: TGTGCCACCCTCAAACCGGGACCCTCGTTGGGTTCCGAGCAGTACTTC. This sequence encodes CATLKPGPSLGSEQYF.

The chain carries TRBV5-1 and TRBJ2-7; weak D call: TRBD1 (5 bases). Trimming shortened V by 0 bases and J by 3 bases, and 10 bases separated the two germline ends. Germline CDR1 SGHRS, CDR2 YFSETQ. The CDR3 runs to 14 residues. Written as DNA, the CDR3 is TGCGCCAGCAGCTTGGGAGACAGCAACTACGAGCAGTACTTC. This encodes CASSLGDSNYEQYF.